This passage covers 10 T cell receptor beta chains from one sample sequenced in a study of blood T cell repertoires in COVID-19. TCRdb keeps only in-frame clones here, not all; method: immunoSEQ multiplex PCR. The sample yields about 270,000 clones, approximately 89% seen once. The sample taken for sequencing was PBMCs or T cells enriched from blood (not recorded which). These receptors originate from a woman aged 18-30 years who had recovered from COVID-19.

The chain employs TRBV30 and TRBJ1-5; D gene uncertain. Germline assignment: CDR1 GTSNPN and CDR2 SVGIG (reference sequence). Trimming removed 3 bases from V and 1 base from J, with 16 bases in between. This CDR3 contains 16 residues. The CDR3 reads CAWSIKVGVSNQPQHF. The CDR3, as DNA: TGTGCCTGGAGCATAAAGGTCGGAGTAAGCAATCAGCCCCAGCATTTT.

The chain is built from TRBV11-2 and TRBJ2-1; 12 bases are shared with TRBD2. The CDR3 is made up of 16 amino acids. V shed 1 base and J 7 bases; nucleotides not matched to a gene: 5. Germline V gives CDR1 SGHAT, CDR2 FQNNGV. CDR3 DNA sequence: TGTGCCAGCAGCTTAGGCTCTAGCGGGAGGGTGAATGAGCAGTTCTTC. Protein: CASSLGSSGRVNEQFF. The complete variable domain, with remaining parts taken from reference TRBV11-2 and TRBJ2-1, reads EAGVAQSPRYKIIEKRQSVAFWCNPISGHATLYWYQQILGQGPKLLIQFQNNGVVDDSQLPKDRFSAERLKGVDSTLKIQPAKLEDSAVYLCASSLGSSGRVNEQFFGPGTRLTVL.

As DNA, the CDR3 is TGTGCCAGTAGTATCTCGGACCAAGGACACCACGAGCAGTACTTC. Residues: CASSISDQGHHEQYF. The gene calls are TRBV19 and TRBJ2-7; a weak D match, TRBD1 (5 bases). V gave up 3 bases and J gave up 5 bases, with 17 bases separating them. The CDR3 is made up of 15 amino acids. Germline CDR1 and CDR2: LNHDA and SQIVND (reference sequence).

This clone was detected a few times. V usage is TRBV4-3 and J usage is TRBJ1-3; D is ambiguous. The ends were cut back, 1 base at V and 2 bases at J, with 12 bases in the middle. The CDR3 is 16 residues long. Germline CDR1 and CDR2: LGHNA and YSLEER. CDR3 in amino acids: CASSQAWREAGNTIYF. DNA of the CDR3: TGCGCCAGCAGCCAAGCGTGGAGGGAGGCTGGAAACACCATATATTTT.

The chain uses TRBV4-1 and TRBJ1-1, with D hard to call. V lost 4 bases and J 0 bases, leaving 21 bases between the germline ends. Germline V gene sequence: CDR1 MGHRA, CDR2 YSYEKL. This CDR3 region has 18 residues. The CDR3, as DNA: TGCGCCAGCAGCCTGAGACGAGGTAATAGAAGCATGAACACTGAAGCTTTCTTT. Its protein product is CASSLRRGNRSMNTEAFF.

CDR3 sequence: CASSSLTPGGSQETQYF. The CDR3, as DNA: TGTGCCAGCAGTTCCCTAACCCCGGGGGGCTCCCAAGAGACCCAGTACTTC. The chain is built from TRBV28 and TRBJ2-5; D is possibly TRBD2 (7 bases). Deletions cut 4 bases from V and 1 base from J, with 19 bases between. The CDR3 has 17 amino acids. Germline CDR1 is MDHEN and CDR2 is SYDVKM.

This chain joins TRBV5-1 and TRBJ1-1, with TRBD1 as a possible D gene (6 bases). This CDR3 is 15 amino acids long. From germline, CDR1 is SGHRS and CDR2 YFSETQ. Deletions cut 0 bases from V and 3 bases from J, with 12 bases between. The CDR3 region has the DNA TGCGCCAGCAGCTTGGATAACAGGGAATACACTGAAGCTTTCTTT. Protein: CASSLDNREYTEAFF.

The chain carries TRBV5-1 and TRBJ1-1; D is possibly TRBD1 (6 bases). Trimming shortened V by 4 bases and J by 4 bases, and 14 bases separated the two germline ends. The CDR3 has 14 amino acids. Germline V gene sequence: CDR1 SGHRS, CDR2 YFSETQ. This CDR3 reads CASSPGQLSTEAFF. CDR3 nucleotide sequence: TGCGCCAGCAGCCCCGGACAGCTGAGCACTGAAGCTTTCTTT.

The rearrangement uses TRBV25-1 and TRBJ1-2; the match to TRBD1 covers 9 bases. Trimming cost V 0 bases and J 4 bases; bases outside gene matches: 12. Germline V lookup: CDR1 MGHDK, CDR2 SYGVNS. The CDR3 is made up of 18 amino acids. DNA for the CDR3: TGTGCCAGCAGTGAATACCCGGGGACTTTGGGACAGGGCTATGGCTACACCTTC. This codes for CASSEYPGTLGQGYGYTF.

The genes are TRBV13 and TRBJ2-3, with 8 nucleotides matching TRBD2. Germline assignment: CDR1 PRHDT and CDR2 FYEKMQ (reference sequence). CDR3 length: 18 amino acids. Trimming removed 4 bases from V and 4 bases from J; junction bases left unmatched: 16. CDR3 sequence (DNA): TGTGCCAGCAGCTGGAACCGGGGGGGCCTTATTATAGCAGATACGCAGTATTTT. Translated: CASSWNRGGLIIADTQYF.